This paragraph reports one T cell receptor (beta chain). The antigen is undetermined. This sample was included in a study of CD8 T cells in Susac syndrome. Study-level results: Clonal expansion was missing from Susac syndrome CD4+ T cell repertoires.

The recently defined diagnostic criteria for definite or probable disease were met by the Susac syndrome patients. After extraction with the RNeasy kit, 0.5 to 1 ug of the RNA was reverse transcribed using random hexamers. Each CDR3 protein gets one entry after TCRdb re-called the immunoSEQ multiplex PCR reads with MiXCR. Among under 200,000 distinct CDR3 sequences listed, 91% were seen once. In germline, CDR1 is GTSNPN, CDR2 SVGIG (reference sequence). CDR3 length equals 16 residues. Unmatched junction bases numbered 8, after V lost 3 bases and J lost 3 bases. The sample was CD4+ T cells from PBMCs. The chain recombines TRBV30 with TRBJ2-3, with 11 bases lining up with TRBD2. The TCR comes from a human donor with Susac syndrome. The CDR3 loop is CAWRLAGAARTDTQYF. The CDR3, as DNA: TGTGCCTGGAGACTAGCGGGGGCCGCGAGGACAGATACGCAGTATTTT.